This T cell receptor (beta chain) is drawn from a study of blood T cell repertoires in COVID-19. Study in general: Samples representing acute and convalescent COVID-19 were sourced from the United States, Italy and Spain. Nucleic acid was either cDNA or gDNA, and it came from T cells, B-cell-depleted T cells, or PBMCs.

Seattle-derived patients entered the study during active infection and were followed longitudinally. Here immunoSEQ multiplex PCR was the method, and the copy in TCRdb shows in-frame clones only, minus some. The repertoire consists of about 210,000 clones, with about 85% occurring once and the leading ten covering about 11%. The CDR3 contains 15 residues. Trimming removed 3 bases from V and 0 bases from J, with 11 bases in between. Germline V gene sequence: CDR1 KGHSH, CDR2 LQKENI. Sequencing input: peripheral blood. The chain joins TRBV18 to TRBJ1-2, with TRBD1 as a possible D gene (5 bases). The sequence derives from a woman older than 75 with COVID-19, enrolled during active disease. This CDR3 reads CASSPGAGTNYGYTF. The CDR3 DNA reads TGTGCCAGCTCACCGGGTGCAGGGACTAACTATGGCTACACCTTC.